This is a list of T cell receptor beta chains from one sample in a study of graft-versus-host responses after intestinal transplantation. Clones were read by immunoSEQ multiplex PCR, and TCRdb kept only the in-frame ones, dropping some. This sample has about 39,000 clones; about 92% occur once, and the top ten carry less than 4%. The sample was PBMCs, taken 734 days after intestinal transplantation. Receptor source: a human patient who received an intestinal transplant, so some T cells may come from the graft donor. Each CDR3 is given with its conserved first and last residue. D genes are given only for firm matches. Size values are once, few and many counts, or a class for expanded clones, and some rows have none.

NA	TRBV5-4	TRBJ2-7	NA	CASSLVPGDEGEQYF	TGTGCCAGCAGCTTGGTGCCAGGGGACGAAGGCGAGCAGTACTTC
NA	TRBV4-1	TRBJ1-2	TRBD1	CASSHGTGVENGYTF	TGCGCCAGCAGCCACGGAACAGGGGTGGAAAATGGCTACACCTTC
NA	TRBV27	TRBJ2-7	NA	CASSLGQGLNEQYF	TGTGCCAGCAGTTTAGGGCAGGGTCTTAACGAGCAGTACTTC
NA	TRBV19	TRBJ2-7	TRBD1	CASSWDRGSYEQYF	TGTGCCAGTAGTTGGGACAGGGGGTCCTACGAGCAGTACTTC
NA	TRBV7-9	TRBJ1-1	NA	CASSSNTNTEAFF	TGTGCCAGCAGCTCAAACACGAACACTGAAGCTTTCTTT
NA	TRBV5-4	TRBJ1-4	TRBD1	CASSLAMTGLGKLFF	TGTGCCAGCAGCTTGGCCATGACAGGGCTCGGAAAACTGTTTTTT
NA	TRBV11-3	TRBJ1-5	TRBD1	CASSPGGYQPQHF	TGTGCCAGCAGCCCAGGGGGCTATCAGCCCCAGCATTTT
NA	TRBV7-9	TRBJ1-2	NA	CASSYAGGNYGYTF	TGTGCCAGCAGCTACGCTGGGGGGAACTATGGCTACACCTTC
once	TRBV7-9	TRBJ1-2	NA	CASSFGSYGYTF	TGTGCCAGCAGCTTTGGTTCCTATGGCTACACCTTC
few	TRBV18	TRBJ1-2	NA	CASSPDSNTYGYTF	TGTGCCAGCTCACCGGACAGCAATACGTATGGCTACACCTTC
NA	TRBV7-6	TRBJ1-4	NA	CASSQPHDSTNEKLFF	TGTGCCAGCAGCCAACCCCACGATTCAACTAATGAAAAACTGTTTTTT
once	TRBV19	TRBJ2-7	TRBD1	CASSPRTGAGEQYF	TGTGCCAGTAGTCCGCGGACAGGGGCGGGTGAGCAGTACTTC
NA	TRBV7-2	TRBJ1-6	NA	CASSLGMYTNSPLHF	TGTGCCAGCAGCTTAGGCATGTACACCAATTCACCCCTCCACTTT
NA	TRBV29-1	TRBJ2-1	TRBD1	CSVEGGQGYNEQFF	TGCAGCGTTGAAGGGGGACAGGGGTACAATGAGCAGTTCTTC
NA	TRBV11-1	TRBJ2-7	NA	CASSLGPGNYEQYF	TGTGCCAGCAGCTTAGGGCCCGGGAATTACGAGCAGTACTTC
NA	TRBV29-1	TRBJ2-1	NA	CSVDDVYNEQFF	TGCAGCGTGGACGACGTCTACAATGAGCAGTTCTTC
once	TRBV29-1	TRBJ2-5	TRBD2	CSVHIAGLAAYQETQYF	TGCAGCGTACACATCGCCGGACTAGCGGCGTACCAAGAGACCCAGTACTTC
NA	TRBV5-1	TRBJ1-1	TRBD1	CASSFTGTGLTEAFF	TGCGCCAGCAGCTTTACCGGGACAGGGCTCACTGAAGCTTTCTTT
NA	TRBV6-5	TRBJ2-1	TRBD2	CASSRSGTSVNEQFF	TGTGCCAGCAGTCGTTCCGGGACTAGCGTCAATGAGCAGTTCTTC
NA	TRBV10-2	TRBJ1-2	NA	CASSVSRIGYTF	TGCGCCAGCAGTGTTAGTAGGATTGGCTACACCTTC
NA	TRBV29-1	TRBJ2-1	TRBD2	CSVHLRLVAGREQFF	TGCAGCGTTCATCTCCGGCTGGTAGCGGGAAGGGAGCAGTTCTTC
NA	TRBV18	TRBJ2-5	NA	CASSRSSLETQYF	TGTGCCAGCTCACGCTCTTCCCTGGAGACCCAGTACTTC
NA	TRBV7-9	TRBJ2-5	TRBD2	CASSLVAGGMETQYF	TGTGCCAGCAGCTTAGTGGCGGGAGGTATGGAGACCCAGTACTTC
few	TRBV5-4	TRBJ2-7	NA	CASSLGGHRDDEQYF	TGTGCCAGCAGCTTGGGGGGTCACAGGGACGACGAGCAGTACTTC
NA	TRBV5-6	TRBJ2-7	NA	CASSPGPSTSYEQYF	TGTGCCAGCAGCCCTGGACCTTCGACTAGCTACGAGCAGTACTTC
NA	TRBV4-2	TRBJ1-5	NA	CASSQARRSNQPQHF	TGTGCCAGCAGCCAAGCCCGACGTAGCAATCAGCCCCAGCATTTT
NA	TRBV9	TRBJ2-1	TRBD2	CASSMGASGGYNEQFF	TGTGCCAGCAGCATGGGGGCTAGCGGGGGTTACAATGAGCAGTTCTTC
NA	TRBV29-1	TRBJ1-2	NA	CSARGTLNYGYTF	TGCAGCGCACGGGGGACGTTAAACTATGGCTACACCTTC
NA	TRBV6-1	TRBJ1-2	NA	CASSEHEGLGGYTF	TGTGCCAGCAGTGAACACGAGGGACTGGGTGGCTACACCTTC
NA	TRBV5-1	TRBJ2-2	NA	CASSLVRVSNTGELFF	TGCGCCAGCAGCTTGGTAAGGGTTTCGAACACCGGGGAGCTGTTTTTT
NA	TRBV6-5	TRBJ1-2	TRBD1	CALRDRTGNYGYTF	TGTGCCCTCCGGGACAGGACGGGAAACTATGGCTACACCTTC
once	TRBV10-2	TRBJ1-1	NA	CASTVKGFVNTEAFF	TGCGCCAGCACTGTAAAGGGTTTCGTTAACACTGAAGCTTTCTTT
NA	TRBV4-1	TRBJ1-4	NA	CASSRKGGRYEKLFF	TGCGCCAGCAGCCGGAAAGGGGGACGGTATGAAAAACTGTTTTTT
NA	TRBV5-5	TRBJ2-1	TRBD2	CASSSLAGEYNEQFF	TGTGCCAGCAGCTCCCTAGCGGGGGAATACAATGAGCAGTTCTTC
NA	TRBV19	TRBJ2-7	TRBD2	CASSIKAGVSSYEQYF	TGTGCCAGTAGTATAAAAGCGGGGGTGAGCTCCTACGAGCAGTACTTC
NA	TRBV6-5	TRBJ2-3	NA	CASSYERHTDTQYF	TGTGCCAGCAGTTACGAGCGCCACACAGATACGCAGTATTTT
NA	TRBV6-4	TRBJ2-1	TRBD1	CASRDREIHNEQFF	TGTGCCAGCAGGGACAGGGAAATCCACAATGAGCAGTTCTTC
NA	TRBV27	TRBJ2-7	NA	CASSFGGAHYEQYF	TGTGCCAGCAGTTTTGGAGGGGCGCACTACGAGCAGTACTTC